This T cell receptor (beta chain) was captured in a study of T cell responses to AZD1222 COVID-19 vaccine. General observations from the study: AZD1222 recipients seropositive at baseline numbered only six or seven. Spike-wide coverage was observed for vaccine-associated CD4 TCRs, with dominant responses at 160-218 and 743-854. Repertoires were sampled only after the peak T cell response. Most donors were white British and more were female, and clonal diversity was possibly underestimated.

Comment on this clone: Its antigen is as yet unknown.

The repertoire was sequenced with immunoSEQ multiplex PCR; TCRdb's copy has only in-frame clones and lacks some. Among some 150,000 clones listed, roughly nine tenths were seen once. Between the trimmed V and J ends, which lost 10 bases and 5 bases, there was a span of 13 bases. The CDR3 has 13 amino acids. The germline V gene has CDR1 KGHDR and CDR2 SFDVKD. This clonotype was sampled from an adult in good health. V is TRBV24-1 and J is TRBJ2-2; weak D call: TRBD2 (6 bases). This specimen consisted of peripheral blood, obtained on day 0 of MenACWY control vaccination. For the CDR3, the DNA is TGTGCCACTCGGGGGAGCGAGACCGGGGAGCTGTTTTTT. It translates to CATRGSETGELFF.